These 28 T cell receptor beta chains originate from one sample sequenced in a study of T cell repertoires in cytomegalovirus infection. TCRdb itself ran the reads through MiXCR, one entry per CDR3 protein. Of about a million distinct CDR3 sequences in the sample, roughly 31% were seen once. Their antigen targets remain unknown. Sequencing was performed on cultured CD8+ T cells from PBMCs, taken from culture after CMV antigen stimulation. These receptors were obtained from a human donor in good health (CMV status not recorded). Some clones in this sample may be carry-over from other donors' samples.

This rearrangement joins TRBV12-3 or TRBV12-4 to TRBJ1-5; D ambiguous. The CDR3 is 14 amino acids. Trimming took 5 bases from V and 3 from J, leaving 11 bases between them. CDR3 nucleotides: TGTGCCAGCAGTCCCGGACGGCCCAATCAGCCCCAGCATTTT. This translates into CASSPGRPNQPQHF.

There are a few counts of this clonotype. This chain links TRBV27 with TRBJ1-6; 7 bases fit TRBD1. The V and J ends lost 5 bases and 14 bases, in that order; junction bases with no gene match: 18. The germline V gene encodes CDR1 MNHEY and CDR2 SMNVEV (reference sequence). The CDR3 is 16 amino acids. The chain's CDR3 is CASSAGTEGPFGSLHF. For the CDR3, the DNA is TGTGCCAGCAGTGCCGGGACAGAAGGGCCGTTTGGATCCCTCCACTTT.

This chain uses TRBV25-1 with TRBJ2-7; 9 positions agree with TRBD1. Germline-derived CDR1 and CDR2 are MGHDK and SYGVNS. The CDR3 is 15 amino acids. V was pared by 2 bases and J by 4 bases, with 6 bases of the junction left unmatched. CDR3 sequence reads: CASSEGGQGFYEQYF. Written as DNA, the CDR3 is TGTGCCAGCAGTGAAGGGGGACAGGGTTTTTACGAGCAGTACTTC.

The J gene is TRBJ2-7, the V gene TRBV27; D remains unclear. Germline CDR1 and CDR2: MNHEY and SMNVEV (reference sequence). The CDR3 is 12 residues long. Trimming took 4 bases from V and 4 from J, leaving 8 bases between them. CDR3 sequence reads: CASSSLGYEQYV. The CDR3 nucleotides read TGTGCCAGCAGTTCACTGGGTTACGAGCAGTACGTC.

In its sample, this clonotype was seen a few times. This sequence joins TRBV5-1 and TRBJ1-1; D perhaps matches TRBD1 (5 bases). The CDR3 runs 17 residues. Trimming removed 0 bases at V and 1 base at J, with 16 bases between. CDR1 is SGHRS, CDR2 YFSETQ, per germline. The CDR3 sequence: CASSLDFGGGTNTEAFF. CDR3 sequence (DNA): TGCGCCAGCAGCTTGGATTTCGGGGGGGGGACGAACACTGAAGCTTTCTTT.

There are many counts of this clonotype. The chain couples TRBV7-6 to TRBJ2-5; perhaps TRBD1 as D (6 bases). The CDR3 runs to 15 residues. The V gene's germline CDR1 is SGHVS and CDR2 FNYEAQ. Trimming took 4 bases from V and 5 from J, leaving 17 bases between them. The CDR3 nucleotides are TGTGCCAGCAGCTGGGTGCCCGGGCAGGGGGAGACCCAGTACTTC. It encodes CASSWVPGQGETQYF.

This clonotype was picked up one time. The junction differs from germline at one of its ends, possibly a read error. The genes are TRBV27 and TRBJ1-1, with 7 bases that match TRBD1. Germline V gives CDR1 MNHEY, CDR2 SMNVEV (reference sequence). This CDR3 has 14 residues. CDR3 nucleotides: TGTGCCAACAGTACGACAGGGCTTGGCACTGAAGCTTTCTTT. Translating gives CANSTTGLGTEAFF.

The rearrangement joins TRBV7-4 to TRBJ2-2; 8 bases align to TRBD2. V gave up 5 bases and J gave up 2 bases; unmatched junction bases: 10. The CDR3 spans 17 residues. Germline V gene sequence: CDR1 SGHVT, CDR2 SQSDAQ. CDR3 DNA sequence: TGTGCCAGCAGCCGAAATGGCGGGGGGCCAAACACCGGGGAGCTGTTTTTT. Translation gives CASSRNGGGPNTGELFF.

This clonotype was seen a few times. The V and J genes are TRBV27 and TRBJ2-7, with D maybe TRBD1 (5 bases). Germline lookup yields CDR1 MNHEY and CDR2 SMNVEV (reference sequence). This CDR3 region has 17 residues. V lost 2 bases, J lost 2 bases, and 19 bases lay in between. CDR3 bases: TGTGCCAGCAGTTTAACTGGGCCGTCAGGGCCCACCTACGAGCAGTACTTC. Its protein is CASSLTGPSGPTYEQYF.

In its sample, this clonotype was seen many times. The rearrangement uses TRBV11-2 and TRBJ2-1; D call uncertain. V was cut by 2 bases and J by 9 bases, with 2 bases left in between. The CDR3 is 10 residues long. The germline gives CDR1 SGHAT, CDR2 FQNNGV. This chain's CDR3 is CASSLSEQFF. CDR3 bases: TGTGCCAGCAGCTTAAGTGAGCAGTTCTTC.

This clonotype turned up a few times. The V and J genes are TRBV27 and TRBJ2-2; D is uncertain. The V end lost 4 bases, the J end lost 7 bases, and 10 bases lay between the germline ends. This CDR3 is built from 13 residues. Germline V gene sequence: CDR1 MNHEY, CDR2 SMNVEV (reference sequence). The CDR3 loop reads CASSSRFDGELFF. The CDR3 region has the DNA TGTGCCAGCAGTTCCAGGTTCGACGGGGAGCTGTTTTTT.

The chain has TRBV3-1 and TRBJ2-1; 10 bases agree with TRBD2. The CDR3 has 17 amino acids. Germline V gene lookup returns CDR1 LGHDT and CDR2 YNNKEL (reference sequence). Trimming cost V 2 bases and J 7 bases; bases outside gene matches: 11. CDR3 sequence (DNA): TGTGCCAGCAGCCAATCAGCGGGGGGGGCAGCGAAGAATGAGCAGTTCTTC. Translated, it gives CASSQSAGGAAKNEQFF.

This clonotype was observed a few times. CDR3 sequence (DNA): TGTGCCAGCACCTCATCGGACGGCTCGTATCTAGCCAAAAACATTCAGTACTTC. Its translation: CASTSSDGSYLAKNIQYF. The chain links TRBV4-2 to TRBJ2-4, with unresolved D. V was shortened by 7 bases and J by 0 bases, with 22 bases between the two germline ends. Germline CDR1 LGHNA, CDR2 YNFKEQ. The CDR3 has 18 amino acids.

This clonotype was detected only a few times. The chain has TRBV28 and TRBJ2-4, with a possible D match to TRBD2 (5 bases). V lost 5 bases and J lost 12, with 14 bases in between. The V gene's germline CDR1 is MDHEN and CDR2 SYDVKM. The length of the CDR3 is 12 residues. CDR3 in amino acids: CASSLGRENQYF. CDR3 coding DNA: TGTGCCAGCAGTCTAGGGAGAGAAAATCAGTACTTC.

This clonotype was recorded at least ten times. The rearrangement joins TRBV12-3 or TRBV12-4 to TRBJ1-6, with D unclear. Trimming stripped 5 bases from V and 8 bases from J, with 10 bases between. CDR3 length: 13 residues. CDR3 amino acids: CASSHMAYSPLHF. In nucleotides, the CDR3 is TGTGCCAGCAGTCACATGGCCTATTCACCCCTCCACTTT.

With respect to this clonotype: A much bigger clone sits one base away, suggesting this may be a read error. The chain carries TRBV7-8 and TRBJ1-5, with 9 positions matching TRBD1. The CDR3 runs 19 residues. V gave up 5 bases and J gave up 2 bases; unmatched junction bases: 16. Germline assignment: CDR1 SGHVS and CDR2 FQNEAQ. The CDR3 protein is CASSTPGQGPLLGNQPQHF. CDR3 sequence (DNA): TGTGCCAGCAGCACACCGGGACAGGGCCCTCTTTTAGGCAATCAGCCCCAGCATTTT.

This clonotype occurred once. This chain joins TRBV20-1 and TRBJ2-2, with 7 bases fitting TRBD1. This CDR3 has 15 amino acids. Looked up from germline, CDR1 is DFQATT and CDR2 is SNEGSKA (reference sequence). Germline trimming cut 7 bases from V and 3 bases from J; bases unmatched to any gene: 11. CDR3 nucleotide sequence: TGCAGTGTTAATGCAGGGGGAATGGACACCGGGGAGCTGTTTTTT. Translated, it gives CSVNAGGMDTGELFF.

The chain is built from TRBV5-4 and TRBJ2-3; 13 bases match TRBD2. J gave up 7 bases and V 9 bases, and 8 bases lay outside the gene matches. Germline-derived CDR1 and CDR2 are SGHNT and YYREEE (reference sequence). The CDR3 length is 14 residues. The CDR3 bases are TGTGCCATTCCCACTAGCGGGGGGGCAAATACGCAGTATTTT. Its protein is CAIPTSGGANTQYF.

The J gene is TRBJ1-2, the V gene TRBV18; D remains unclear. V dropped 3 bases and J dropped 3 bases, with 20 bases sitting between them. The CDR3 has 17 amino acids. CDR1 is KGHSH and CDR2 is LQKENI in the germline V gene. CDR3 region: CASSPPSYGPNHYGYTF. The CDR3 coding sequence is TGTGCCAGCTCACCCCCCTCCTATGGACCAAACCACTATGGCTACACCTTC.

The sample holds many counts of this clonotype. The V call is TRBV7-2, the J call TRBJ2-1; TRBD2 aligns across 8 bases. This CDR3 has 17 residues. J lost 7 bases, V lost 5 bases, and 16 bases had no gene match. Germline V CDR1 and CDR2: SGHTA, FQGNSA. This CDR3 is CASSRPPSGGPGNEQFF. CDR3 sequence (DNA): TGTGCCAGCAGCCGTCCGCCCAGCGGGGGCCCGGGGAATGAGCAGTTCTTC.

This clonotype occurred a few times. This sequence joins TRBV27 and TRBJ2-7; 7 nucleotides line up with TRBD2. The CDR3 covers 17 residues. V was clipped by 5 bases and J by 2 bases; unmatched bases: 15. Per the germline V gene, CDR1 is MNHEY and CDR2 is SMNVEV (reference sequence). The CDR3 sequence: CASSPLERGVPPYEQYF. The CDR3 DNA reads as TGTGCCAGCAGTCCCCTTGAACGGGGGGTCCCACCCTACGAGCAGTACTTC.

V is TRBV6-2 or TRBV6-3 and J is TRBJ2-7; TRBD1 matches 9 bases. V trimming: 4 bases; J trimming: 5 bases; junction bases outside the gene matches: 9. CDR1 is MNHEY, CDR2 SVGEGT, per germline. The CDR3 length is 15 residues. Written as DNA, the CDR3 is TGTGCCAGCAGTTTGGGGGGGACAGGGACGGACGAGCAGTACGTC. Translating it yields CASSLGGTGTDEQYV.

This clonotype was observed many times. The CDR3, as DNA: TGTGCCAGCAGTCGAGGCGGGGAGCTGTTTTTT. Translating it yields CASSRGGELFF. The chain employs TRBV27 and TRBJ2-2, with D unresolved. Germline V gives CDR1 MNHEY, CDR2 SMNVEV (reference sequence). The CDR3 covers 11 residues. The ends were cut back, 5 bases at V and 7 bases at J, with 5 bases in the middle.

V and J are TRBV28 and TRBJ2-2, with D unresolved. Germline loops: CDR1 MDHEN, CDR2 SYDVKM. The CDR3 is 12 amino acids. V gave up 1 base and J gave up 8 bases, with 5 bases separating them. CDR3: CASSLSLGELFF. The CDR3 region has the DNA TGTGCCAGCAGTTTATCTTTGGGGGAGCTGTTTTTT.

This clonotype occurred many times. The junction and the germline gene differ at one end; a read error may be behind it. J is TRBJ2-7 and V is TRBV7-7; D may correspond to TRBD1 or TRBD2 (5 bases each). The length of the CDR3 is 13 residues. Germline lookup yields CDR1 SSHAT and CDR2 FNYEAQ (reference sequence). CDR3 DNA sequence: TGTGCTAGCAGCTTAGCTCTGGGGGAGGAGCAGTACTTC. Protein product: CASSLALGEEQYF.

The chain uses TRBV14 and TRBJ2-5; the D is unclear. CDR1 is SGHDN, CDR2 FVKESK, per germline. CDR3 length: 13 amino acids. Trimming pared 6 bases from V and 6 bases from J, leaving 14 bases between. This chain's CDR3 is CASRPTDQQTQYF. The CDR3 DNA is TGTGCCAGCAGACCCACTGATCAACAGACCCAGTACTTC.

The V call is TRBV2, the J call TRBJ2-7; 7 bases are shared with TRBD1. The trim removed 0 bases at V and 2 bases at J, leaving 13 bases unmatched. This CDR3 is built from 18 residues. The germline CDR1 and CDR2 sequences are SNHLY and FYNNEI. The CDR3 loop is CASSEARKGATYAYEQYF. CDR3 nucleotide sequence: TGTGCCAGCAGTGAAGCACGAAAGGGGGCTACCTATGCCTACGAGCAGTACTTC.

The chain is built from TRBV7-6 and TRBJ2-1; 7 positions match TRBD1. This CDR3 is 17 amino acids long. Unmatched junction bases numbered 10, after V lost 1 base and J lost 4 bases. Germline assignment: CDR1 SGHVS and CDR2 FNYEAQ. In DNA form, the CDR3 reads TGTGCCAGCAGCTTAGTGGCGGGTGGGACAGCATACAATGAGCAGTTCTTC. It translates to CASSLVAGGTAYNEQFF.